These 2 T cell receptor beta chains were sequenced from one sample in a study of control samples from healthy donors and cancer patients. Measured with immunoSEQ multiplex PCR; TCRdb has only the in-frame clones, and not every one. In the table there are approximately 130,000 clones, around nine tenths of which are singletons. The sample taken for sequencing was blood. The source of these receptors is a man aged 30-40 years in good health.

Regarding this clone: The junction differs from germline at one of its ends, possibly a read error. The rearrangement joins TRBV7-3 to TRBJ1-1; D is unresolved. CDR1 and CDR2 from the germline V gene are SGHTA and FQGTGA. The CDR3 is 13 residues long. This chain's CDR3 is CASSLSGNSEAFF. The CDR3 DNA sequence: TGTGCCAGCAGCTTGAGCGGTAACAGTGAAGCTTTCTTT.

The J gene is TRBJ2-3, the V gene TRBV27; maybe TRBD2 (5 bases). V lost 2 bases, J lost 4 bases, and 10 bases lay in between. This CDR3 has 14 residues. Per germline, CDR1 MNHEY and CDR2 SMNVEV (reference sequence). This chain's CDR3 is CASSLEGRADTQYF. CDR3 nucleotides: TGTGCCAGCAGTTTAGAGGGTAGGGCAGATACGCAGTATTTT.